This T cell receptor beta chain stems from a study of T cell responses to AZD1222 COVID-19 vaccine. Study results and limitations: Reportedly, close to half of spike-specific TCRs are directed against unmutated variant regions.

The V end lost 2 bases, the J end lost 0 bases, and 8 bases lay between the germline ends. This CDR3 spans 15 amino acids. From germline, CDR1 is SEHNR and CDR2 FQNEAQ (reference sequence). The repertoire was sequenced with immunoSEQ multiplex PCR; TCRdb's copy has only in-frame clones and lacks some. The table shows 55,000 to 65,000 clones, with 70% to 90% occurring only once. A word on this clone: Its antigen is still unknown.

The sample consisted of peripheral blood, taken on day 0 of AZD1222 vaccination. The V call is TRBV7-9, the J call TRBJ1-3; D gene unclear. The sequence derives from an adult in good health. The CDR3 sequence is CASSLTPSSGNTIYF. The CDR3 DNA is TGTGCCAGCAGCTTAACTCCGAGCTCTGGAAACACCATATATTTT.